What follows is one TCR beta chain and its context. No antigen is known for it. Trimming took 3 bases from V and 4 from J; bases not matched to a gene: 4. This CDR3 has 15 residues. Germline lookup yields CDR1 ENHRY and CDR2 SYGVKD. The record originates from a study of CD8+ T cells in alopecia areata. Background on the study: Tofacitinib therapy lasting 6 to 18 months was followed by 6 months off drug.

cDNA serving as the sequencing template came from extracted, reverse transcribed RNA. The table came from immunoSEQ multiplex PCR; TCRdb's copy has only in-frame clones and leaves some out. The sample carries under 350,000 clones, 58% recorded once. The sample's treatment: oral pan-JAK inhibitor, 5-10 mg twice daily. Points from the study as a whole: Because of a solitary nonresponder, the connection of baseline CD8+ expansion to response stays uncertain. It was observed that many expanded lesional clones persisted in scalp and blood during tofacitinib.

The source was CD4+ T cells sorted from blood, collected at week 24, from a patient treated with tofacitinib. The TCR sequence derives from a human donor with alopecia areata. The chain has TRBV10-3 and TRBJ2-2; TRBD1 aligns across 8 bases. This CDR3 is CAISEMGQVTGELFF. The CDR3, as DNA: TGTGCCATCAGTGAAATGGGACAGGTCACCGGGGAGCTGTTTTTT.